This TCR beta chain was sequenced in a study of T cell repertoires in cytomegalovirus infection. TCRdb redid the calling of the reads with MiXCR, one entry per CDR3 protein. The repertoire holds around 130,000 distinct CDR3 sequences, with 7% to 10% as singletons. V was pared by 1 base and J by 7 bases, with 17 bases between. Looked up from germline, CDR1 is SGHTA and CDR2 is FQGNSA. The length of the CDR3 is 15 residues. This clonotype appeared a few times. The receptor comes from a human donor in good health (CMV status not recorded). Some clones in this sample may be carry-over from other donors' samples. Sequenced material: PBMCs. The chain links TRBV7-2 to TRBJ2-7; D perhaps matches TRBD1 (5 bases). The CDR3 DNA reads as TGTGCCAGCAGCTTAGAGAGTGGGGCCGGCGGAGAGCAGTACTTC. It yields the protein CASSLESGAGGEQYF.